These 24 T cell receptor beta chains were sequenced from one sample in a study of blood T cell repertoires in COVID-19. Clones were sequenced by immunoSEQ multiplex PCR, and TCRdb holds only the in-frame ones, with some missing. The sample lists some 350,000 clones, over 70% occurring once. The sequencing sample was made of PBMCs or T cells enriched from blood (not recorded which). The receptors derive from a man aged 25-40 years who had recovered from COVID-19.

CDR3 residues: CASSYTGDTEAFF. CDR3 nucleotides: TGTGCCAGTAGCTATACAGGGGACACTGAAGCTTTCTTT. The rearrangement joins TRBV19 to TRBJ1-1, with 7 bases lining up with TRBD1. CDR1 and CDR2 (germline): LNHDA, SQIVND (reference sequence). The CDR3 is 13 residues long. After removal of 6 bases from V and 3 bases from J, the junction contained 4 bases not matched to a gene.

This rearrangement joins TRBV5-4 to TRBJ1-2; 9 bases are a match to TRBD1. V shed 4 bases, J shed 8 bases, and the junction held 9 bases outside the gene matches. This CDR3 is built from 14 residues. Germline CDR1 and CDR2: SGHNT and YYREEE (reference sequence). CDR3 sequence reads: CASSPRDRAGGYTF. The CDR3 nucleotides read TGTGCCAGCAGCCCTCGGGACAGGGCAGGGGGCTACACCTTC.

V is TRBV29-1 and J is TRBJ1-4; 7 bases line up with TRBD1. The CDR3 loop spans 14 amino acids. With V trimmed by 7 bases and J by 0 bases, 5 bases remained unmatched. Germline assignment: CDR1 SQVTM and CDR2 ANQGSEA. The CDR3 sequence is CSATGAATNEKLFF. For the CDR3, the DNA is TGCAGCGCTACAGGGGCAGCAACTAATGAAAAACTGTTTTTT.

DNA for the CDR3: TGCGCCAGCAGCTTGCGGACAGGGGGCGGGTATGGCTACACCTTC. Translation: CASSLRTGGGYGYTF. This chain uses TRBV5-1 with TRBJ1-2, with TRBD1 matching 11 bases. The V segment lost 1 base and the J segment 5 bases; nucleotides outside the gene matches: 4. CDR1 is SGHRS and CDR2 is YFSETQ in the germline V gene. This CDR3 contains 15 residues.

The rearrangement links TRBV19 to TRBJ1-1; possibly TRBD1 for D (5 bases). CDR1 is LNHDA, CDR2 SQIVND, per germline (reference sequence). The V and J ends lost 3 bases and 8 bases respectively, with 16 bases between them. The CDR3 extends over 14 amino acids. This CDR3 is CASSMRSLGQEAFF. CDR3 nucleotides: TGTGCCAGTAGTATGAGGTCCCTCGGACAAGAAGCTTTCTTT.

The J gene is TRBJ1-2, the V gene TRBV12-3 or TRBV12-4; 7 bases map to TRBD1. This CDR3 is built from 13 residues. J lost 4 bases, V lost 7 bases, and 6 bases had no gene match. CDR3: CASTEGTVYGYTF. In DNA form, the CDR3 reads TGTGCCAGCACCGAAGGGACAGTCTATGGCTACACCTTC.

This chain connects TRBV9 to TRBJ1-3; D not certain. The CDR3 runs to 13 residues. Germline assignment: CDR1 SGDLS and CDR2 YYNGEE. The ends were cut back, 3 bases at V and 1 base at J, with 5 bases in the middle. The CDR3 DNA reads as TGTGCCAGCAGCGCTAAATCTGGAAACACCATATATTTT. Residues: CASSAKSGNTIYF. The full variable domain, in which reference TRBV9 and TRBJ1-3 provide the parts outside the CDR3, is DSGVTQTPKHLITATGQRVTLRCSPRSGDLSVYWYQQSLDQGLQFLIQYYNGEERAKGNILERFSAQQFPDLHSELNLSSLELGDSALYFCASSAKSGNTIYFGEGSWLTVV.

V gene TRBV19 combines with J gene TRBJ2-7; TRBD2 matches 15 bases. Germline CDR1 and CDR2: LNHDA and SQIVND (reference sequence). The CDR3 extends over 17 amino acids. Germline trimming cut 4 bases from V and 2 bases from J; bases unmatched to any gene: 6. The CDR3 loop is CASSTLRTSGGAYEQYF. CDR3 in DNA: TGTGCCAGTAGTACCCTTCGGACTAGCGGGGGGGCCTACGAGCAGTACTTC. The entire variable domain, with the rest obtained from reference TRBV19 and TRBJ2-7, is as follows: DGGITQSPKYLFRKEGQNVTLSCEQNLNHDAMYWYRQDPGQGLRLIYYSQIVNDFQKGDIAEGYSVSREKKESFPLTVTSAQKNPTAFYLCASSTLRTSGGAYEQYFGPGTRLTVT.

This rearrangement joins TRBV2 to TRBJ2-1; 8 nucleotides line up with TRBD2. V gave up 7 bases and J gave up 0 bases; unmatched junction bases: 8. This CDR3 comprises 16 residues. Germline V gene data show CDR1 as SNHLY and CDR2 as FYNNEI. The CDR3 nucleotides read TGTGCCAGCACCCGAGGCGGGGGGAGCTCCTACAATGAGCAGTTCTTC. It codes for CASTRGGGSSYNEQFF.

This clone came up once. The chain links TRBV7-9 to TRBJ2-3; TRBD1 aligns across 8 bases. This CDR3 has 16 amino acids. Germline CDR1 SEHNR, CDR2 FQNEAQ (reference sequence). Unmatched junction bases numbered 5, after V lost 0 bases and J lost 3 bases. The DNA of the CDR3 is TGTGCCAGCAGCTTAGCGGGGACAGGCCGAACAGATACGCAGTATTTT. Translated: CASSLAGTGRTDTQYF. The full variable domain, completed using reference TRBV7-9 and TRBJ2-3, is DTGVSQNPRHKITKRGQNVTFRCDPISEHNRLYWYRQTLGQGPEFLTYFQNEAQLEKSRLLSDRFSAERPKGSFSTLEIQRTEQGDSAMYLCASSLAGTGRTDTQYFGPGTRLTVL.

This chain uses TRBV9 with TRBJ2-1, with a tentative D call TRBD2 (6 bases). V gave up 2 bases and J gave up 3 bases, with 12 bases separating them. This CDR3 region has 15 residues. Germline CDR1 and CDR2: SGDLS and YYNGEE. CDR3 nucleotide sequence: TGTGCCAGCAGCGTCGCCGGGGGTGACTACAATGAGCAGTTCTTC. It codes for CASSVAGGDYNEQFF.

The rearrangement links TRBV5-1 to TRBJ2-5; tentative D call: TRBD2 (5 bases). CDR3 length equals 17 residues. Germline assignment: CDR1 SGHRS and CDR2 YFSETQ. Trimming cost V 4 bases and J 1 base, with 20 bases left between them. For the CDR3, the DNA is TGCGCCAGCAGCGCCGACACTAGTAGGGTGCTCCAAGAGACCCAGTACTTC. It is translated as CASSADTSRVLQETQYF.

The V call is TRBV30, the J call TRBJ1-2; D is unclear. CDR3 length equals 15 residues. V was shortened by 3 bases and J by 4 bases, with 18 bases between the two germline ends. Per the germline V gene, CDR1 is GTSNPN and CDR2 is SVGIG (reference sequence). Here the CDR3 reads CAWRSKVAAPYGYTF. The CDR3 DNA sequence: TGTGCCTGGAGGAGTAAAGTGGCGGCACCCTATGGCTACACCTTC.

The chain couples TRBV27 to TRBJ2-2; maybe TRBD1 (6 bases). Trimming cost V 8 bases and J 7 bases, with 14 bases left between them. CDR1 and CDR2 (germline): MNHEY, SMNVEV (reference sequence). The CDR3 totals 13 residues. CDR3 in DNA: TGTGCCAGCGGACAGTTTTCGAACGGGGAGCTGTTTTTT. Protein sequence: CASGQFSNGELFF.

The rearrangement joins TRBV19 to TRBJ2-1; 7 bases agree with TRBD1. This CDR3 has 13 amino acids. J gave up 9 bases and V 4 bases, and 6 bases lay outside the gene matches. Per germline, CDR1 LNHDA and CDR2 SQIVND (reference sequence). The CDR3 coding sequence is TGTGCCAGTAGTACCGAACAGGGGTTTGAGCAGTTCTTC. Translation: CASSTEQGFEQFF.

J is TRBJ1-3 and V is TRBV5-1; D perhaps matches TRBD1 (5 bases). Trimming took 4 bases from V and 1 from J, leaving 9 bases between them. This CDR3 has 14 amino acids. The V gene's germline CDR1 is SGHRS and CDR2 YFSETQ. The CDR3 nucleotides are TGCGCCAGCAGCCTGGCAGGGTCTGGAAACACCATATATTTT. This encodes CASSLAGSGNTIYF.

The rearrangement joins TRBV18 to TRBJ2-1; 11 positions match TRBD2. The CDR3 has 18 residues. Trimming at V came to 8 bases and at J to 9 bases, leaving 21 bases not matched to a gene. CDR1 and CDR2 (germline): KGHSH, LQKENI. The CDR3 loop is CASKVLSFIAGGPGEQFF. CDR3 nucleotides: TGTGCCAGCAAAGTCCTCAGCTTCATAGCGGGGGGGCCGGGTGAGCAGTTCTTC.

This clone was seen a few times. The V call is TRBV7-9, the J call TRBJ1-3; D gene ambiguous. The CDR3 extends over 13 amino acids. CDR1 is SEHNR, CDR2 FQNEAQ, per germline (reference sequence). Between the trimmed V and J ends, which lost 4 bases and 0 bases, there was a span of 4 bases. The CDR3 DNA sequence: TGTGCCAGCAGCTCCAACTCTGGAAACACCATATATTTT. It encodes CASSSNSGNTIYF.

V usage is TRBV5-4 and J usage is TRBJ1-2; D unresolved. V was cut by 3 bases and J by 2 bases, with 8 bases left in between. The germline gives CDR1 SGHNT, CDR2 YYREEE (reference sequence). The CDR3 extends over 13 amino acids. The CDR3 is CASSSGINYGYTF. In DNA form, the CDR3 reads TGTGCCAGCAGCTCCGGGATCAACTATGGCTACACCTTC.

CDR3 nucleotides: TGCGCCAGCAGCCTCGGACACGCTGGGGAGCAGTTCTTC. Translated: CASSLGHAGEQFF. The genes are TRBV5-1 and TRBJ2-1, with D perhaps TRBD1 (5 bases). Germline values: CDR1 SGHRS, CDR2 YFSETQ. The CDR3 extends over 13 amino acids. V dropped 4 bases and J dropped 10 bases, with 15 bases sitting between them. The complete variable domain, with remaining parts taken from reference TRBV5-1 and TRBJ2-1, reads KAGVTQTPRYLIKTRGQQVTLSCSPISGHRSVSWYQQTPGQGLQFLFEYFSETQRNKGNFPGRFSGRQFSNSRSEMNVSTLELGDSALYLCASSLGHAGEQFFGPGTRLTVL.

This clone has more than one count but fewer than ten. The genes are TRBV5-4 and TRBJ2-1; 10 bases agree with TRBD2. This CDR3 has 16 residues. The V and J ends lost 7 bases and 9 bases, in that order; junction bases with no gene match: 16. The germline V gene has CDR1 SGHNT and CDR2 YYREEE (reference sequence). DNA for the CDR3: TGTGCCAGCGTCTCCGGGGGAGCGGGGGGGTTAGGTGAGCAGTTCTTC. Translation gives CASVSGGAGGLGEQFF. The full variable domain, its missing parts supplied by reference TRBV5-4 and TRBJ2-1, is ETGVTQSPTHLIKTRGQQVTLRCSSQSGHNTVSWYQQALGQGPQFIFQYYREEENGRGNFPPRFSGLQFPNYSSELNVNALELDDSALYLCASVSGGAGGLGEQFFGPGTRLTVL.

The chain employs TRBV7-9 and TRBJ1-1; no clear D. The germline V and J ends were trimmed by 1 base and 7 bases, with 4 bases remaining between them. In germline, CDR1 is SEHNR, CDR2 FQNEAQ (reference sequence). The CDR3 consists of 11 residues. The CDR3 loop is CASSLVYEAFF. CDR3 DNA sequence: TGTGCCAGCAGCTTAGTTTATGAAGCTTTCTTT.

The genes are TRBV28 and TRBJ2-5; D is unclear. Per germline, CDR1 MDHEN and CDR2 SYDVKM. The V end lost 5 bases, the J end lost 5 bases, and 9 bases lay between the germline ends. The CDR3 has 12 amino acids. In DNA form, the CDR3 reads TGTGCCAGCAGTCCGGGTGTGGAGACCCAGTACTTC. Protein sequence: CASSPGVETQYF. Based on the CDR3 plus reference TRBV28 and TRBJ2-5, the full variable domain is DVKVTQSSRYLVKRTGEKVFLECVQDMDHENMFWYRQDPGLGLRLIYFSYDVKMKEKGDIPEGYSVSREKKERFSLILESASTNQTSMYLCASSPGVETQYFGPGTRLLVL.

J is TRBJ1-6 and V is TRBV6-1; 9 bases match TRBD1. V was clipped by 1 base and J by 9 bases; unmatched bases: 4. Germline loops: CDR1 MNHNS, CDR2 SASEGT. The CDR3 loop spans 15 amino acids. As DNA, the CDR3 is TGTGCCAGCAGTGAAGTGGACAGGGGAAGTTCACCCCTCCACTTT. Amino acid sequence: CASSEVDRGSSPLHF.